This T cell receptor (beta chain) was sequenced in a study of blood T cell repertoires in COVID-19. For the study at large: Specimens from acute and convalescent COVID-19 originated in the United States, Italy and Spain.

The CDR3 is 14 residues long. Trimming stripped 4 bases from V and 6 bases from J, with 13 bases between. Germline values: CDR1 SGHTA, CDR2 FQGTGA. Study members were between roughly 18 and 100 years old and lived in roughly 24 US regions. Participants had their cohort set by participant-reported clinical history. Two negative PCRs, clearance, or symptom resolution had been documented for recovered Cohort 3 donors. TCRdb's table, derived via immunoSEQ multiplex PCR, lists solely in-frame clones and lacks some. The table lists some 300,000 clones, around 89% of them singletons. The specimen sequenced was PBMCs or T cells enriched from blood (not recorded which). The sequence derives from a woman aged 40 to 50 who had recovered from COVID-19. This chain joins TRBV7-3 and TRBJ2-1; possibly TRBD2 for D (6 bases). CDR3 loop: CASSSRGGLNEQFF. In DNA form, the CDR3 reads TGTGCCAGCAGCTCCCGAGGAGGGCTCAATGAGCAGTTCTTC.